The source of this TCR beta chain is a study of T cells after yellow fever vaccination. Universal primer sites and UMIs were introduced during 5'RACE template-switching synthesis of TCR cDNA. One entry per CDR3 protein results from TCRdb running MiXCR on the 5' RACE reads. Altogether approximately 550,000 distinct CDR3 sequences are present, less than 20% being singletons, with the ten largest covering 13% to 15%. Germline lookup yields CDR1 SGDLS and CDR2 YYNGEE. V was clipped by 3 bases and J by 12 bases; unmatched bases: 5. This CDR3 comprises 13 residues. This clonotype was obtained from a man aged 25 to 40 who received the YFV17D yellow fever vaccine. The J gene is TRBJ2-1, the V gene TRBV9, with TRBD2 matching over 11 bases. The starting material was PBMCs, obtained 15 days after the yellow fever booster vaccination. The chain's CDR3 is CASSGTSGSGQFF. CDR3 sequence (DNA): TGTGCCAGCAGCGGGACTAGCGGGTCGGGGCAGTTCTTC.